These 5 T cell receptor beta chains were all obtained from the same sample, sequenced in a study of TIL therapy for anti-PD-1-resistant metastatic lung cancer. Indicated time point: pre-treatment sample, taken before nivolumab and TIL therapy. This was the immunoSEQ v3 assay. Using immunoSEQ multiplex PCR, the repertoire was profiled, and TCRdb retains in-frame clones only, with some absent. This sample has 54,000 or so clones, with around 90% found just once. Sample: blood, taken at baseline. These receptors were taken from a person between 30 and 79 years old with non-small cell lung cancer.

The chain uses TRBV19 and TRBJ2-2, with D possibly matching TRBD1 (5 bases). Trimming cost V 6 bases and J 7 bases, with 12 bases left between them. The germline V gene has CDR1 LNHDA and CDR2 SQIVND (reference sequence). The CDR3 loop spans 13 amino acids. This chain's CDR3 is CASRARENGELFF. CDR3 nucleotides: TGTGCCAGTAGGGCCAGGGAAAACGGGGAGCTGTTTTTT.

This clone came up a few times. The chain uses TRBV5-1 and TRBJ1-1; D not certain. V was clipped by 1 base and J by 3 bases, with 4 bases between them. CDR1 and CDR2 from the germline V gene are SGHRS and YFSETQ. The CDR3 is 12 residues long. CDR3 in amino acids: CASSLTDTEAFF. In nucleotides, the CDR3 is TGCGCCAGCAGCTTGACAGACACTGAAGCTTTCTTT.

The rearrangement joins TRBV2 to TRBJ1-2, with D maybe TRBD1 (5 bases). Germline V gene sequence: CDR1 SNHLY, CDR2 FYNNEI. The CDR3 extends over 14 amino acids. With 7 bases removed from V and 4 bases from J, the gap between germline ends came to 16 bases. The CDR3 sequence is CASTLDTGFYGYTF. The CDR3 nucleotides read TGTGCCAGCACACTGGACACGGGATTCTATGGCTACACCTTC.

The genes are TRBV30 and TRBJ2-1; possibly TRBD1 for D (6 bases). The CDR3 extends over 14 amino acids. CDR1 and CDR2 (germline): GTSNPN, SVGIG (reference sequence). V dropped 3 bases and J dropped 2 bases, with 11 bases sitting between them. The CDR3 region has the DNA TGTGCCTGGAGCGCACAGGGAACCTACAATGAGCAGTTCTTC. The encoded protein is CAWSAQGTYNEQFF.

The V gene is TRBV4-1, the J gene TRBJ2-6; the D gene is possibly TRBD1 (6 bases). Germline V CDR1 and CDR2: MGHRA, YSYEKL. The CDR3 spans 17 residues. Trimming cost V 0 bases and J 0 bases, with 9 bases left between them. The CDR3 reads CASSQEGGISGANVLTF. CDR3 nucleotides: TGCGCCAGCAGCCAAGAAGGGGGTATCTCTGGGGCCAACGTCCTGACTTTC.